Following are 8 T cell receptor beta chains from one sample sequenced in a study of siplizumab effects on memory and regulatory T cells. Only in-frame clones appear in the TCRdb table, and some are missing; sequencing was by immunoSEQ multiplex PCR. This sample yields 45,000 to 60,000 clones, of which about 90% are seen a single time; roughly 0.35% belongs to the top ten. Input material: naive CD8+ T cells sorted from blood. The receptors were sampled from a human donor in good health.

The gene calls are TRBV13 and TRBJ2-3, with TRBD2 identical over 7 bases. This CDR3 spans 18 amino acids. Germline V gives CDR1 PRHDT, CDR2 FYEKMQ (reference sequence). Unmatched junction bases numbered 18, after V lost 5 bases and J lost 4 bases. For the CDR3, the DNA is TGTGCCAGCAGCCCCCAGCTAGCGGAGGAACCTGGCGCAGATACGCAGTATTTT. Protein product: CASSPQLAEEPGADTQYF. Supplemented by reference TRBV13 and TRBJ2-3, the full variable domain reads AAGVIQSPRHLIKEKRETATLKCYPIPRHDTVYWYQQGPGQDPQFLISFYEKMQSDKGSIPDRFSAQQFSDYHSELNMSSLELGDSALYFCASSPQLAEEPGADTQYFGPGTRLTVL.

The gene calls are TRBV27 and TRBJ2-7; D is possibly TRBD1 or TRBD2 (6 bases each). The CDR3 has 17 residues. Germline V lookup: CDR1 MNHEY, CDR2 SMNVEV (reference sequence). V dropped 5 bases and J dropped 0 bases, with 20 bases sitting between them. The chain's CDR3 is CASSPLPGAGSSYEQYF. CDR3 DNA: TGTGCCAGCAGTCCCTTGCCGGGGGCAGGTAGCTCCTACGAGCAGTACTTC.

The chain combines TRBV27 with TRBJ2-7; D might be TRBD1 (5 bases). Germline CDR1 reads MNHEY; CDR2 reads SMNVEV (reference sequence). V lost 6 bases and J 8 bases, leaving 14 bases between the germline ends. This CDR3 spans 12 amino acids. CDR3 amino acids: CASSPDSYQQYF. The CDR3 DNA reads TGTGCCAGCAGCCCTGACAGTTACCAGCAGTACTTC.

The chain couples TRBV27 to TRBJ1-2; 9 nucleotides agree with TRBD1. This CDR3 region has 13 residues. The germline CDR1 and CDR2 sequences are MNHEY and SMNVEV (reference sequence). J was trimmed by 7 bases and V by 3 bases; bases with no gene match: 3. The CDR3 reads CASSLGTGTGYTF. In DNA form, the CDR3 reads TGTGCCAGCAGTTTGGGGACAGGGACTGGCTACACCTTC.

The chain joins TRBV2 to TRBJ2-1, with D possibly matching TRBD2 (6 bases). Trimming removed 2 bases from V and 0 bases from J, with 11 bases in between. CDR3 size: 16 residues. The germline V gene has CDR1 SNHLY and CDR2 FYNNEI. Written as DNA, the CDR3 is TGTGCCAGCAGTGAATCCTCAGCGGGCTCCTACAATGAGCAGTTCTTC. It translates to CASSESSAGSYNEQFF.

For the CDR3, the DNA is TGTGCCAGTAGTGAGATAGTGGGCTCCTACAATGAGCAGTTCTTC. Protein sequence: CASSEIVGSYNEQFF. The V call is TRBV19, the J call TRBJ2-1; D call uncertain. CDR3 length: 15 amino acids. Trimming removed 5 bases from V and 0 bases from J, with 11 bases in between. The germline V gene has CDR1 LNHDA and CDR2 SQIVND (reference sequence).

The CDR3 is CASRPEDGTSIEAFF. The CDR3 DNA is TGCGCCAGCAGGCCAGAGGACGGGACTTCTATCGAAGCTTTCTTT. The J gene is TRBJ1-1, the V gene TRBV5-1; TRBD1 might be the D (5 bases). Germline-derived CDR1 and CDR2 are SGHRS and YFSETQ. This CDR3 spans 15 amino acids. Trimming stripped 5 bases from V and 8 bases from J, with 22 bases between.

The chain joins TRBV4-1 to TRBJ2-1; possibly TRBD1 for D (6 bases). V was clipped by 1 base and J by 3 bases, with 10 bases between them. This CDR3 has 15 amino acids. Germline CDR1 reads MGHRA; CDR2 reads YSYEKL. In nucleotides, the CDR3 is TGCGCCAGCAGCCAAGCAACGGACAGCTACAATGAGCAGTTCTTC. Translation gives CASSQATDSYNEQFF.